This TCR beta chain was sequenced during a study of blood T cells in healthy people across ages. Study findings and constraints: Relative to aged donors, long-lived donors carried more naive CD4+ cells and displayed higher diversity. Not knowing donor CMV status may have confounded expanded clonotype changes.

Sample-barcoded 5' priming and a J-beta primer mix drove a second PCR of roughly 7 to 11 cycles. A template-switch adaptor that had 12 random nucleotides put a tag on each cDNA molecule. Each CDR3 protein is one row after TCRdb ran MiXCR on the 5' RACE reads. The table has 650,000 to 800,000 distinct CDR3 sequences, approximately 44% seen once. CDR1 is SGHRS and CDR2 is YFSETQ in the germline V gene. V gave up 4 bases and J gave up 10 bases; unmatched junction bases: 11. The CDR3 is made up of 14 amino acids. This clonotype was seen a single time. No antigen is known for it. Researchers collected roughly 9.8 milliliters of peripheral blood from every single donor.

The origin of this receptor is a man between 60 and 75 years old in good health. The J gene is TRBJ1-2, the V gene TRBV5-1; 9 nucleotides agree with TRBD1. Sequences were obtained from blood. The CDR3 DNA reads TGCGCCAGCAGCAGTACAGGGGGCGTCGAAGCCTACACCTTC. Translating it yields CASSSTGGVEAYTF.